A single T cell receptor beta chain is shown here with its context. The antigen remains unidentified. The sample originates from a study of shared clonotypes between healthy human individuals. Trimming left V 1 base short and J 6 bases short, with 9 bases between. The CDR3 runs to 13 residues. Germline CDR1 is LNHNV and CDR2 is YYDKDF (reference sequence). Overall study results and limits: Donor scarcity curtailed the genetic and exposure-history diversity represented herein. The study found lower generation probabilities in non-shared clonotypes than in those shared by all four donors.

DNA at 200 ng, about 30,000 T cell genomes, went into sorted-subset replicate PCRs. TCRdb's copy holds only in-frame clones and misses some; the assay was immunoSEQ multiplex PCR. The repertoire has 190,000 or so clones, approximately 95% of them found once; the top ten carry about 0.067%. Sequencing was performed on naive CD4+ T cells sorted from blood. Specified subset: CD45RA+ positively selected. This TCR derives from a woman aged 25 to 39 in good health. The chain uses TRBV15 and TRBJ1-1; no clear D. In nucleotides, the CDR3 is TGTGCCACCAGCAGAGCGTATATCTCTGAAGCTTTCTTT. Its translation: CATSRAYISEAFF. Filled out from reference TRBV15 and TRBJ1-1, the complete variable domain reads DAMVIQNPRYQVTQFGKPVTLSCSQTLNHNVMYWYQQKSSQAPKLLFHYYDKDFNNEADTPDNFQSRRPNTSFCFLDIRSPGLGDTAMYLCATSRAYISEAFFGQGTRLTVV.